This T cell receptor beta chain was sequenced in a study of T cells in Graves' hyperthyroidism and ophthalmopathy. Findings and limits, study-wide: The model foresaw ophthalmopathy a median roughly 6 months prior to onset. Most expanded thyroid clonotypes above 0.001 recurred in blood.

Germline V gives CDR1 DFQATT, CDR2 SNEGSKA (reference sequence). The V gene lost 2 bases and the J gene lost 7 bases, with 17 bases spanning the gap. This CDR3 comprises 14 residues. This clonotype was observed a handful of times. The antigen remains undetermined. It was RNA transcripts that yielded the amplified TCR beta CDR3 regions. HTBI primers were used for first-round RT-PCR of the TCR CDR3. TCRdb re-called the multiplex PCR reads through MiXCR, storing one row per CDR3 protein. The sample includes 300,000 to 400,000 distinct CDR3 sequences, about 14% of them seen just once. Enrolled ophthalmopathy patients presented with a Clinical Activity Score of at least 3, a NOSPECS grade of at least 4, and disease duration under 3 months. It was uncontrolled infection, other autoimmune disease, pregnancy or lactation that excluded patients.

This sequence joins TRBV20-1 and TRBJ2-5, with D perhaps TRBD1 (6 bases). The clonotype originates from a woman in her twenties or thirties with Graves' ophthalmopathy. The sequenced sample consisted of blood. CDR3 coding DNA: TGCAGTGCTAGACGGACAGCCACCTTCGGGACCCAGTACTTC. Translation gives CSARRTATFGTQYF.